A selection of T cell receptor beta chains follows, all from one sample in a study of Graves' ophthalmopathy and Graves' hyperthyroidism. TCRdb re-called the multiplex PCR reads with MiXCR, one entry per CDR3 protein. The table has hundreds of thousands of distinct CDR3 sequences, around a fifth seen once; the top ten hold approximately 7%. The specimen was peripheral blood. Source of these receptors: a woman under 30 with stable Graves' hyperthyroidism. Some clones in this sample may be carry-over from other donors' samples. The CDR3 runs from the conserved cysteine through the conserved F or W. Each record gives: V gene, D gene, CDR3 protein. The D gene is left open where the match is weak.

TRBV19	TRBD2	CASSMGGTGYEQYF
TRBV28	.	CASSLLGLGQPQHF
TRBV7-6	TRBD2	CASSTRGGLATGELFF
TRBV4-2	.	CASSQDETIQNSPLHF
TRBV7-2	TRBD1	CASSLTTGTTEAFF
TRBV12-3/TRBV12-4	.	CASSLPGLQNTGELFF
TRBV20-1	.	CSATVESSVDEQYF
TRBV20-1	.	CSANRNQETQYF
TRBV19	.	CATRPRTSHTGELFF
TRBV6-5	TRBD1	CASSFYGQGRTEQYF
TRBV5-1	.	CASSLAGSNYGYTF